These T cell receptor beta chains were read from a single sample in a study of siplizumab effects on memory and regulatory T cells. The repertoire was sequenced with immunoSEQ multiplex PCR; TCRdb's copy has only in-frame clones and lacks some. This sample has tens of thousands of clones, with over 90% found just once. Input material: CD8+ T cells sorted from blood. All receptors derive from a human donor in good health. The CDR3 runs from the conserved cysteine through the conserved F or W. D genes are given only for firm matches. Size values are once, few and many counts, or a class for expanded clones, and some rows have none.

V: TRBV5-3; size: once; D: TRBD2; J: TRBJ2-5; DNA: TGTGCCAGGAGATTACCGGGACTAGCGGGGGTTACTCAAGAGACCCAGTACTTC; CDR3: CARRLPGLAGVTQETQYF
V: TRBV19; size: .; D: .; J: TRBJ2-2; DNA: TGTGCCAGTAGTATATTCGGGGGCTTTGGCGGGGAGCTGTTTTTT; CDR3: CASSIFGGFGGELFF
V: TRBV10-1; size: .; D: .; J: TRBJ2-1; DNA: TGCGCCAGCAGTGAGACAGGTCTGGGGTATAATGAGCAGTTCTTC; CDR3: CASSETGLGYNEQFF
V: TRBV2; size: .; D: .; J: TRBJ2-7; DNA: TGTGCCAGCGGGCCTAGGGTTTACGAGCAGTACTTC; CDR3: CASGPRVYEQYF
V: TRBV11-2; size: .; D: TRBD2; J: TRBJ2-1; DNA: TGTGCCAGCAGCCGGACTAGCGGGAGGGTTCACTACAATGAGCAGTTCTTC; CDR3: CASSRTSGRVHYNEQFF
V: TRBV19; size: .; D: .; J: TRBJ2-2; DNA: TGTGCCAGTAGTATACAACCAGCGGAGAACACCGGGGAGCTGTTTTTT; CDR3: CASSIQPAENTGELFF
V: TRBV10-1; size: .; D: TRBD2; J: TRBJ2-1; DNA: TGCGCCAGCAGCCTACAGAGCGGGAGGTTTAACAATGAGCAGTTCTTC; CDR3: CASSLQSGRFNNEQFF
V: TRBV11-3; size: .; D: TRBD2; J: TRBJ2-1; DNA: TGTGCCAGCAGCTTAGGTAGGGGACGGCGGGAGGGGCATGAGCAGTTCTTC; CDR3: CASSLGRGRREGHEQFF
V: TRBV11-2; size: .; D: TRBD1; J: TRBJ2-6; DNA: TGTGCCAGCAGCTTAGGGCCCGGGACAGGGTACTCTGGGGCCAACGTCCTGACTTTC; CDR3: CASSLGPGTGYSGANVLTF
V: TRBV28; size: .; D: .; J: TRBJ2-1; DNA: TGTGCCAGCAGTCCCACTACCGGGATCTACAATGAGCAGTTCTTC; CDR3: CASSPTTGIYNEQFF
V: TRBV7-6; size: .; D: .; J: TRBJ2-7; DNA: TGTGCCAGCAGCCCGACTCGGGGGTACGAGCAGTACTTC; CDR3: CASSPTRGYEQYF
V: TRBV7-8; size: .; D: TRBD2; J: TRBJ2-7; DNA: TGTGCCAGCAGCCTCAGCATAGCGGGAGTTTCCTACGAGCAGTACTTC; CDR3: CASSLSIAGVSYEQYF
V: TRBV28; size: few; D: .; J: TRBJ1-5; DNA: TGTGCCAGCAGTTACACGAGGGGGTCTAATCAGCCCCAGCATTTT; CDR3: CASSYTRGSNQPQHF
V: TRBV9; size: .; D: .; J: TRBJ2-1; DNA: TGTGCCAGCAGCGTAGAGGACTCCGGGGATGAGCAGTTCTTC; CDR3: CASSVEDSGDEQFF